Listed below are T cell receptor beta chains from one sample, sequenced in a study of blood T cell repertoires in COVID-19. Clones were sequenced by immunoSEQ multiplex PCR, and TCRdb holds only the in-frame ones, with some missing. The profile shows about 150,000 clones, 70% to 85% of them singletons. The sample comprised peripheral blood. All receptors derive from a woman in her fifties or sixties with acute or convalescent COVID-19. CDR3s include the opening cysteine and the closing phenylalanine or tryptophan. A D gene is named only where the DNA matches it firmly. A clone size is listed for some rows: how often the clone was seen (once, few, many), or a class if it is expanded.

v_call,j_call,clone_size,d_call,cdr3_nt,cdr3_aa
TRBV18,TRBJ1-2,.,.,TGTGCCAGCTCACCACCGGCGGGAGACTATGGCTACACCTTC,CASSPPAGDYGYTF
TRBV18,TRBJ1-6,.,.,TGTGCCAGCTCACCACCGGCCTTTTATAATTCACCCCTCCACTTT,CASSPPAFYNSPLHF
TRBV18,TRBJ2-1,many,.,TGTGCCAGCTCACCCTCCAGGCTCTACAATGAGCAGTTCTTC,CASSPSRLYNEQFF
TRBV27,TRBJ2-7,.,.,TGTGCCAGCAGTCGCCAGCGCCTACTCTACGAGCAGTACTTC,CASSRQRLLYEQYF
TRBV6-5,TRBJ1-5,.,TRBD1,TGTGCCAGCAGCCGCGGACAGGCCGGCAATCAGCCCCAGCATTTT,CASSRGQAGNQPQHF
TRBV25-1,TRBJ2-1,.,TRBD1,TGTGCCAGCAGTGGTGGACAGGGGCCCTACAATGAGCAGTTCTTC,CASSGGQGPYNEQFF
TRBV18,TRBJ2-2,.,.,TGTGCCAGCTCACTACAGGGCTCGAACACCGGGGAGCTGTTTTTT,CASSLQGSNTGELFF
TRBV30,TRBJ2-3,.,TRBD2,TGTGCCTGGGTCAGAAGGGGACTAGCCACAGATACGCAGTATTTT,CAWVRRGLATDTQYF
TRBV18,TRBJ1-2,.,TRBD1,TGTGCCAGCTCACCACCGGGACAGGGTGGCTATGGCTACACCTTC,CASSPPGQGGYGYTF
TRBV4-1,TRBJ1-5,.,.,TGCGCCAGCAGCCCACAGGGTTATAGCAATCAGCCCCAGCATTTT,CASSPQGYSNQPQHF
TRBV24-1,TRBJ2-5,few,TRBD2,TGTGCCACCAGTGAAAGCGGGGGGCAAGAGACCCAGTACTTC,CATSESGGQETQYF
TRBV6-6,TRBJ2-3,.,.,TGTGCCAGCATTCTGGACAGCCAGCAATTCACAGATACGCAGTATTTT,CASILDSQQFTDTQYF
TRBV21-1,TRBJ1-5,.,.,TGTGCCAGCAGCAAAGTTTTGACAGGGGGCCGGCATCAGCCCCAGCATTTT,CASSKVLTGGRHQPQHF
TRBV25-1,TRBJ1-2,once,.,TGTGCCACCCGGGGGTTAGCTAACTATGGCTACACCTTC,CATRGLANYGYTF
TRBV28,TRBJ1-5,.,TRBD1,TGTGCCAGCAGTTTACAGGGACAGGGGGTCCAGCCCCAGCATTTT,CASSLQGQGVQPQHF
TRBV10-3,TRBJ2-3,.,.,TGTGCCATCAGTGAGTCCCCTCCCCCAGATACGCAGTATTTT,CAISESPPPDTQYF
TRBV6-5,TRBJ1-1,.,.,TGTGCCAGCAGCGATTTCGGGGGACGCAACACTGAAGCTTTCTTT,CASSDFGGRNTEAFF
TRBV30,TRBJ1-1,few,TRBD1,TGTGCCTGCCAACAGGGGACCTTGAACACTGAAGCTTTCTTT,CACQQGTLNTEAFF
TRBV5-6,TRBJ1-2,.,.,TGTGCCAGCAGCCCCTGGACAGACCCTAACTATGGCTACACCTTC,CASSPWTDPNYGYTF
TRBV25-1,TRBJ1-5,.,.,TGTGCCAGCAACGGAGACCTCAATCAGCCCCAGCATTTT,CASNGDLNQPQHF
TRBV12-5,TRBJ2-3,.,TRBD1,TGTGCTAGTGGTTTGGTGTTTGGGACAGGGGAGGCAGATACGCAGTATTTT,CASGLVFGTGEADTQYF
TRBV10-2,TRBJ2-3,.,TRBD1,TGCGCCAGCAGCCTTTCGGGACAGGGCCGGAGTGATACGCAGTATTTT,CASSLSGQGRSDTQYF
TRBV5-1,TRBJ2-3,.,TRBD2,TGCGCCAGCAGCCTTCCCGTCGGGAGGGATACGCAGTATTTT,CASSLPVGRDTQYF
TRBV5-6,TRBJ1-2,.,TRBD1,TGTGCCAGCAGCGCCGACAGGGGAACCTATGGCTACACCTTC,CASSADRGTYGYTF
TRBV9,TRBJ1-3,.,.,TGTGCCAGCAGCCGGACAATAGGGGAAGGAAACACCATATATTTT,CASSRTIGEGNTIYF
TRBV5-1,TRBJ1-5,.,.,TGCGCCAGCAGCCTAGGACAGTCAGGGCAGCCCCAGCATTTT,CASSLGQSGQPQHF
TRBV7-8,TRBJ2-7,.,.,TGTGCCAGCAGCTTAGATCCAGGCTCCTACGAGCAGTACTTC,CASSLDPGSYEQYF
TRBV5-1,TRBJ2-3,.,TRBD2,TGCGCCAGCAGCTCACTAGCGGGTAGCACAGATACGCAGTATTTT,CASSSLAGSTDTQYF